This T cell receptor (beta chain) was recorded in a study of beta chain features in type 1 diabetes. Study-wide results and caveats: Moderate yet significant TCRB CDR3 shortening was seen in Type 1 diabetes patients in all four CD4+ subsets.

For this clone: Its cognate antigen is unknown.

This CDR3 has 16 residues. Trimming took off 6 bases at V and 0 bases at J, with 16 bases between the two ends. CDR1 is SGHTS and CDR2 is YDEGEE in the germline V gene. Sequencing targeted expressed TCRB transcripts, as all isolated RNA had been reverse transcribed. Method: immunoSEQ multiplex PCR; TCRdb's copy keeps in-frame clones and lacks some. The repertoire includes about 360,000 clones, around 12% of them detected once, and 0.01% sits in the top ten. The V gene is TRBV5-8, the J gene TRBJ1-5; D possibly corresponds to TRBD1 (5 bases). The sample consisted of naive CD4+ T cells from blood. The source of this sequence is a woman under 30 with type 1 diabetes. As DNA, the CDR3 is TGTGCCAGCATTCGGGGGGGACCATATAGCAATCAGCCCCAGCATTTT. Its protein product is CASIRGGPYSNQPQHF.